This T cell receptor beta chain was identified in a study of T cells in Graves' hyperthyroidism and ophthalmopathy. This clonotype was counted at least ten times. From RNA transcripts, TCR beta CDR3 regions were amplified. RT-PCR in the first round (using the HTBI primer set) targeted the TCR CDR3. TCRdb ran MiXCR on the multiplex PCR reads and lists one entry per CDR3 protein. Of 410,000 or so distinct CDR3 sequences listed, approximately 14% are singletons. The germline V gene encodes CDR1 MNHEY and CDR2 SMNVEV (reference sequence). Deletions cut 7 bases from V and 2 bases from J, with 17 bases between. CDR3 length: 15 residues.

This TCR was recovered from a man aged 18 to 29 with Graves' ophthalmopathy. The rearrangement joins TRBV27 to TRBJ1-2, with TRBD1 as a possible D gene (5 bases). Sequencing was done on a sample of blood. CDR3 nucleotide sequence: TGTGCCAGCACCCGACTGGGGCAGGGAAACTATGGCTACACCTTC. Amino acids: CASTRLGQGNYGYTF.